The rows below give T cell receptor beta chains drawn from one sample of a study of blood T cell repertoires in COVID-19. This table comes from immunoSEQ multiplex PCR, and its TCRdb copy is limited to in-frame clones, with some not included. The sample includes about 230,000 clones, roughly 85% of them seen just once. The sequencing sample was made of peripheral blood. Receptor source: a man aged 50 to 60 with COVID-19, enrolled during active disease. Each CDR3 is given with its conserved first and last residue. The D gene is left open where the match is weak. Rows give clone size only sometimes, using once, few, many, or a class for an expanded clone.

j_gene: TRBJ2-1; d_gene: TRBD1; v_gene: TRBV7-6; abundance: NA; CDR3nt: TGTGCCAGCAGCCAGGGGACAGGGGGATTTTACAATGAGCAGTTCTTC; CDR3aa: CASSQGTGGFYNEQFF
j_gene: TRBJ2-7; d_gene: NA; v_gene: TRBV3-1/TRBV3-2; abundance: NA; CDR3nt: TGTGCCAGCAGCCAAGTGACCCCGAGGGCAGGGGAAGGCTACGAGCAGTACTTC; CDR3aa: CASSQVTPRAGEGYEQYF
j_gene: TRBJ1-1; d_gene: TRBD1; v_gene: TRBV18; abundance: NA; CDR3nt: TGTGCCAGCTCACTCCGGACAGGGAACACTGAAGCTTTCTTT; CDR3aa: CASSLRTGNTEAFF
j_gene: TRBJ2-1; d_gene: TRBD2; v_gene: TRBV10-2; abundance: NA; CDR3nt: TGCGCCAGCAGGTCCCTAGCGGGGGGTTCCGATGAGCAGTTCTTC; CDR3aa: CASRSLAGGSDEQFF
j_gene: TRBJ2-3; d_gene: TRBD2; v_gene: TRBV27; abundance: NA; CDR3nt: TGTGCCAGCAGTTTATCGTTAGCGGGGCCCTACACAGATACGCAGTATTTT; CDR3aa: CASSLSLAGPYTDTQYF
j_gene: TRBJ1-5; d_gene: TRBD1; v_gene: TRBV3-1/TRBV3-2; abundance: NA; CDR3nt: TGTGCCAGCAGCCAAGATCTGGGACAGGGGATTGATCAGCCCCAGCATTTT; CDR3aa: CASSQDLGQGIDQPQHF
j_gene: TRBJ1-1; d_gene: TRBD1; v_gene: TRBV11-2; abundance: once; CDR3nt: TGTGCCAGCAGCTTGACAGGGCTTAACTCTCCTTTCTTT; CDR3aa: CASSLTGLNSPFF
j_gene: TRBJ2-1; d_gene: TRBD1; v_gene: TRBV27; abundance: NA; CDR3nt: TGTGCCACCGCCCGGACAGGGGGTTCCCTCATCATCAATGAGCAGTTCTTC; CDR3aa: CATARTGGSLIINEQFF
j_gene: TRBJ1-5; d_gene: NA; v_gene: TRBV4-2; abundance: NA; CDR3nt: TGTGCCAGCAGCCAGGAGTCCGGGACATCGTCTCAGCCCCAGCATTTT; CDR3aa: CASSQESGTSSQPQHF
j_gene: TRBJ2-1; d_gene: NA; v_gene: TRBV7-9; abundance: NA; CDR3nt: TGTGCCAGCAGCTTACCAGGGGGGAATGAGCAGTTCTTC; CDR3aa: CASSLPGGNEQFF
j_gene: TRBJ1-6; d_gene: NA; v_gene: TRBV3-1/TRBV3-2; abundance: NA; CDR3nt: TGTGCCAGCAGCCTGGGCACCTATAATTCACCCCTCCACTTT; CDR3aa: CASSLGTYNSPLHF
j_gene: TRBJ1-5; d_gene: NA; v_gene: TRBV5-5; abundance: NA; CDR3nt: TGTGCCAGCAGCCCCGAACAGGGTTGGGGCAATCAGCCCCAGCATTTT; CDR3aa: CASSPEQGWGNQPQHF
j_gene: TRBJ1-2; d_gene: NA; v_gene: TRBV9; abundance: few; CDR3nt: TGTGCCAGCAGCGTACAGGCGTCGAACTATGGCTACACCTTC; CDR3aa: CASSVQASNYGYTF
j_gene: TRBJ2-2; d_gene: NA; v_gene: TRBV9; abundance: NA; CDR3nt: TGTGCCAGCAGCGTAGCTGTGGCAGGGGTCACCGGGGAGCTGTTTTTT; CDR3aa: CASSVAVAGVTGELFF
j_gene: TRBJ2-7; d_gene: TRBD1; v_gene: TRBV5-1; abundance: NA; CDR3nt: TGCGCCAGCAATCCGGGACAGGGACCCTACGAGCAGTACTTC; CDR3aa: CASNPGQGPYEQYF
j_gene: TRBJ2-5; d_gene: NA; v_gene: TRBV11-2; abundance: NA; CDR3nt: TGTGCCAGCAGCTCCCTCTTAGAAGAGACCCAGTACTTC; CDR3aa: CASSSLLEETQYF
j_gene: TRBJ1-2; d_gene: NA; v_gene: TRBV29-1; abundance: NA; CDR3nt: TGCAGCGTTGGGGGCTGGAATGGCTACACCTTC; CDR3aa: CSVGGWNGYTF
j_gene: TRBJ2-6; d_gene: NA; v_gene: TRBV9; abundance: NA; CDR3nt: TGTGCCAGCAGCGTAGGGACTAATACTGGGGCCAACGTCCTGACTTTC; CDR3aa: CASSVGTNTGANVLTF
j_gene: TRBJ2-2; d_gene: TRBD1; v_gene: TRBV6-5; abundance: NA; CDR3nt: TGTGCCAGCAGACCAAGGACAGGACTCACCGGGGAGCTGTTTTTT; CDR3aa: CASRPRTGLTGELFF
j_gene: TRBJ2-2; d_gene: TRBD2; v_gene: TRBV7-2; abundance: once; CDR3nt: TGTGCCAGCAGCTTAGGGGGAGCGGGGGTAACGGGGGAGCTGTTTTTT; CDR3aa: CASSLGGAGVTGELFF
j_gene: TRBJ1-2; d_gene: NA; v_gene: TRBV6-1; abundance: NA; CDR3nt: TGTGCCAGCAGTGAAGACGGACTCTATGGCTACACCTTC; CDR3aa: CASSEDGLYGYTF
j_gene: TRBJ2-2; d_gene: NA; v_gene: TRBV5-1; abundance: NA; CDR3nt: TGCGCCAGCAGCTTTACTGGGCCTACAGATCCCGGGGAGCTGTTTTTT; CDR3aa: CASSFTGPTDPGELFF
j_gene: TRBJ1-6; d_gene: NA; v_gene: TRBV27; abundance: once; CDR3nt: TGTGCCAGCAGCCCGACCCCAGGACTAGCATCACCCCTCCACTTT; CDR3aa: CASSPTPGLASPLHF
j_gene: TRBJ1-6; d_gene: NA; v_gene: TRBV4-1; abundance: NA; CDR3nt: TGCGCCAGCAGCCAAGATCCAGGGGTTTCACCCCTCCACTTT; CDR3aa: CASSQDPGVSPLHF
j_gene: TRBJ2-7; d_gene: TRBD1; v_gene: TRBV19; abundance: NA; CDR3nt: TGTGCCAGTAGCGTTCGGACAGGGGATTTATACGAGCAGTACTTC; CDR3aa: CASSVRTGDLYEQYF
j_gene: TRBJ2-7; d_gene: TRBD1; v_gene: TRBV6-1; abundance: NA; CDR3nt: TGTGCCAGCAGTGAAGTCCCCCGGACAGGGCTCTCCTACGAGCAGTACTTC; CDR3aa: CASSEVPRTGLSYEQYF
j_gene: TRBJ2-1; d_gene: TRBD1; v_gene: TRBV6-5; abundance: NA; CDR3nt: TGTGCCACCGGGACCCCGGGACAGGGTATCAATGAGCAGTTCTTC; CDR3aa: CATGTPGQGINEQFF
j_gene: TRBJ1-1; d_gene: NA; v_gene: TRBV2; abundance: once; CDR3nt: TGTGCCAGCAACGGGATGATGAACACTGAAGCTTTCTTT; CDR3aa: CASNGMMNTEAFF
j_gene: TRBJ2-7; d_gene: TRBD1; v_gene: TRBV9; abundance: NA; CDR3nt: TGTGCCAGCAGCGTAGGCCAGGGGGCAGGCGAGCAGTACTTC; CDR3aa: CASSVGQGAGEQYF
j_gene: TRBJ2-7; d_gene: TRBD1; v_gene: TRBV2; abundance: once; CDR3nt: TGTGCCAGCAGTGAAAGGGAGGACAGGGAAGACGAGCAGTACTTC; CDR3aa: CASSEREDREDEQYF
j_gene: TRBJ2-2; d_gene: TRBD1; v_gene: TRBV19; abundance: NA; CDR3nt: TGTGCCAGTAGAGGGACAGGGGGGACCGGGGAGCTGTTTTTT; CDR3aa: CASRGTGGTGELFF
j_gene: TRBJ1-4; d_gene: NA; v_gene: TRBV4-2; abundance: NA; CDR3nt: TGTGCCAGCAGCCAAGACCCGAGGGGGGGAGTAACTAATGAAAAACTGTTTTTT; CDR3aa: CASSQDPRGGVTNEKLFF
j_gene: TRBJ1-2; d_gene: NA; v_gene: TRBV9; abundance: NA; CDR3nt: TGTGCCAGCAGCGTAGGGCAGATGCGGCACTATGGCTACACCTTC; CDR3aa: CASSVGQMRHYGYTF
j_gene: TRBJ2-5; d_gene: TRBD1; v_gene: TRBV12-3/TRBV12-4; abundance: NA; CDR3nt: TGTGCCAGCCAGGGACAGTTCCAAGAGACCCAGTACTTC; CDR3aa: CASQGQFQETQYF
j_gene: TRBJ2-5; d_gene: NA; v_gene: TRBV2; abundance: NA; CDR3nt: TGTGCCAGCAGCCGGGACACCACCCAAGAGACCCAGTACTTC; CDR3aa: CASSRDTTQETQYF
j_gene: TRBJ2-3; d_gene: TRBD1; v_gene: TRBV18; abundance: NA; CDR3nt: TGTGCCAGCTCAACCCGGGACAGGACTAGCACAGATACGCAGTATTTT; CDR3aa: CASSTRDRTSTDTQYF
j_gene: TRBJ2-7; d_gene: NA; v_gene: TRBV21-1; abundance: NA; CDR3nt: TGTGCCAGCACCAGGGGGCGCGAGCAGTACTTC; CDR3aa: CASTRGREQYF
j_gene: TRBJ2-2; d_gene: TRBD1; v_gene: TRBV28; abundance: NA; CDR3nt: TGTGCCAGCAGGACCGGGACAGGGAACACCGGGGAGCTGTTTTTT; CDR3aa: CASRTGTGNTGELFF
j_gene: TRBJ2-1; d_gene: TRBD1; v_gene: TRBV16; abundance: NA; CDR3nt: TGTGCCAGCAGCCTCCACCACACAGGGGTGGACAATGAGCAGTTCTTC; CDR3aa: CASSLHHTGVDNEQFF
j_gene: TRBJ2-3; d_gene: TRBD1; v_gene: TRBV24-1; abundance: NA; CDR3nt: TGTGCCACCAGTGATTCCCGGGACAGTGGCACAGATACGCAGTATTTT; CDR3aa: CATSDSRDSGTDTQYF
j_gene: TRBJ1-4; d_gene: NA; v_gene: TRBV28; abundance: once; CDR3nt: TGTGCCAGCACCCGAACCAGGGCTCCCCAACTGTTTTTT; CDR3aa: CASTRTRAPQLFF
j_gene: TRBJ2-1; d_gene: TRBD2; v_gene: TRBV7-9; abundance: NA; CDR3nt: TGTGCCAGCAGCCAGGGACTAGCGGGGAGTTACAATGAGCAGTTCTTC; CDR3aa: CASSQGLAGSYNEQFF
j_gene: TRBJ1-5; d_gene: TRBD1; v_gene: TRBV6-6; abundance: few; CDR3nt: TGTGCCAGCAGTTCAGGACAGGGGGCTGTGCAGCCCCAGCATTTT; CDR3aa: CASSSGQGAVQPQHF
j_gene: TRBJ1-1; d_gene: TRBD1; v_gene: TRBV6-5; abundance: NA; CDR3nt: TGTGCCAGCAGCCGACAGGGGAACACTGAAGCTTTCTTT; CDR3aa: CASSRQGNTEAFF
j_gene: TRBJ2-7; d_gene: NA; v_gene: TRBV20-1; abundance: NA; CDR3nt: TGCAGTGCTAGCGAGCTCTACGAGCAGTACTTC; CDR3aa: CSASELYEQYF
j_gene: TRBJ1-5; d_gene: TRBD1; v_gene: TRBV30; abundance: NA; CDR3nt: TGTGCCTGGAGTGAACGACAGGGGGGAGGGCAGCCCCAGCATTTT; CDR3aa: CAWSERQGGGQPQHF
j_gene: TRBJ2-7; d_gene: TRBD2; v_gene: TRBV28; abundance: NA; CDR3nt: TGTGCCAGCAGTTTCCAACTAGCGGGGGCCCGACTACACCTATCCTACGAGCAGTACTTC; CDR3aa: CASSFQLAGARLHLSYEQYF
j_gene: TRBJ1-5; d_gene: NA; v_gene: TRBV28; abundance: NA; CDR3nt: TGTGCCAGCAGTTCCGCCGGGACACCGAGCAATCAGCCCCAGCATTTT; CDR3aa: CASSSAGTPSNQPQHF
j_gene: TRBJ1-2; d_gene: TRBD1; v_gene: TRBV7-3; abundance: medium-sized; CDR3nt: TGTGCCAGCAGCTCGGGACAGATCTATGGCTACACCTTC; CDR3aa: CASSSGQIYGYTF
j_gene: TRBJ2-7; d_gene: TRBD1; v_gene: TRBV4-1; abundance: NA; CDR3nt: TGCGCCAGCAGCCAAACTTACAGGGGGACCGAGCAGTACTTC; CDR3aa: CASSQTYRGTEQYF
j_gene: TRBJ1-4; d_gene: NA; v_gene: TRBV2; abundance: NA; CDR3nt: TGTGCCGGAGCAGAAGACGGAGGAACGCTGTTTTTT; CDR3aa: CAGAEDGGTLFF
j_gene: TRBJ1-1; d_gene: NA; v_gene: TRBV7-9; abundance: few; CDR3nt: TGTGCCAGCAGCTTAGGGGCGTCGAACACTGAAGCTTTCTTT; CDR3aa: CASSLGASNTEAFF
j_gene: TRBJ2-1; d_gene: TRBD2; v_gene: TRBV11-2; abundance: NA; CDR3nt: TGTGCCAGCAGCTTAGGACGGGGGGGCTACAATGAGCAGTTCTTC; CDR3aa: CASSLGRGGYNEQFF